This passage covers 30 T cell receptor beta chains from one sample sequenced in a study of T-cell reconstitution after alpha-beta-depleted transplantation in children. Unique molecular identifiers were used to barcode this TCRbeta library. TCRdb analysed the PCR reads with MiXCR anew, one entry per CDR3 protein. The table includes approximately 520,000 distinct CDR3 sequences, 11% detected once. Sequenced here: PBMCs, mostly from graft donor cells, sampled 180 days after TCRalphabeta/CD19-depleted stem cell transplant. All receptors come from a female patient aged 2 to 10 who had a stem cell transplant for aplastic anemia, so the T cells may come from the graft donor.

CDR3 coding DNA: TGCGCCAGCAGCTCGGGGACTAGCGGGAGTTACGAGCAGTACGTC. This codes for CASSSGTSGSYEQYV. The V gene is TRBV5-1, the J gene TRBJ2-7; 14 positions agree with TRBD2. This CDR3 has 15 amino acids. Germline values: CDR1 SGHRS, CDR2 YFSETQ. After removal of 3 bases from V and 4 bases from J, the junction contained 3 bases not matched to a gene.

This clonotype was picked up many times. The V gene is TRBV5-1, the J gene TRBJ2-7; 8 nucleotides align to TRBD1. CDR3 length: 13 amino acids. Germline-derived CDR1 and CDR2 are SGHRS and YFSETQ. With 0 bases clipped from V and 8 bases from J, the junction kept 4 bases outside the gene matches. CDR3 residues: CASSLVAGGKQYV. The CDR3, as DNA: TGCGCCAGCAGCTTGGTGGCAGGGGGCAAGCAGTACGTC.

The chain employs TRBV19 and TRBJ2-1, with D maybe TRBD2 (6 bases). The CDR3 sequence is 16 residues long. Germline CDR1 LNHDA, CDR2 SQIVND (reference sequence). Trimming left V 4 bases short and J 3 bases short, with 16 bases between. The CDR3 protein is CASSTSTRIIYNEQFF. Here the CDR3 DNA reads TGTGCCAGTAGTACCTCGACTAGAATCATCTACAATGAGCAGTTCTTC.

The table lists this clonotype with a few counts. The chain is built from TRBV28 and TRBJ2-7; D ambiguous. The CDR3 runs 13 residues. V shed 5 bases and J shed 4 bases, with 12 bases lying between them. Germline-derived CDR1 and CDR2 are MDHEN and SYDVKM. CDR3 residues: CASSISWMYEQYV. For the CDR3, the DNA is TGTGCCAGCAGTATCTCTTGGATGTACGAGCAGTACGTC.

This clonotype was picked up many times. The V gene is TRBV10-3, the J gene TRBJ2-2; tentatively, D is TRBD2 (5 bases). The CDR3 sequence is 14 residues long. V was pared by 2 bases and J by 9 bases, with 13 bases between. Germline V gene sequence: CDR1 ENHRY, CDR2 SYGVKD. CDR3 sequence: CAISEEGTLRELFF. DNA of the CDR3: TGTGCCATCAGTGAGGAGGGAACACTCCGGGAGCTGTTTTTT.

This chain connects TRBV5-1 to TRBJ2-1; 11 nucleotides agree with TRBD2. The germline gives CDR1 SGHRS, CDR2 YFSETQ. Trimming took 2 bases from V and 5 from J; bases not matched to a gene: 3. CDR3 length equals 15 residues. CDR3 nucleotides: TGCGCCAGCAGCTTCGGGACTAGCGGTAACAATGAGCAGTTCTTC. Translated: CASSFGTSGNNEQFF.

The chain employs TRBV7-6 and TRBJ2-5, with D possibly TRBD2 on 5 matching bases. CDR3 length: 12 amino acids. Between the trimmed V and J ends, which lost 7 bases and 5 bases, there was a span of 11 bases. Germline-derived CDR1 and CDR2 are SGHVS and FNYEAQ. The chain's CDR3 is CASTPGRETQYF. The CDR3, as DNA: TGTGCCAGCACCCCGGGAAGGGAGACCCAGTACTTC.

V and J are TRBV12-3 or TRBV12-4 and TRBJ1-1; the match to TRBD1 covers 8 bases. Trimming took 5 bases from V and 5 from J; bases not matched to a gene: 7. The CDR3 consists of 14 residues. The CDR3 here is CASSIQGGGTEAFF. The CDR3 DNA is TGTGCCAGCAGTATACAGGGGGGGGGGACTGAAGCTTTCTTT.

The chain joins TRBV27 to TRBJ2-2; 9 bases match TRBD2. CDR3 length: 15 residues. J gave up 6 bases and V 2 bases, and 4 bases lay outside the gene matches. CDR1 and CDR2 (germline): MNHEY, SMNVEV (reference sequence). CDR3: CASSLGGRASGELFF. CDR3 DNA sequence: TGTGCCAGCAGTTTAGGCGGGAGGGCGTCCGGGGAGCTGTTTTTT.

This clonotype was detected only a few times. V usage is TRBV20-1 and J usage is TRBJ2-7; D perhaps matches TRBD2 (7 bases). The length of the CDR3 is 14 residues. The germline V gene has CDR1 DFQATT and CDR2 SNEGSKA (reference sequence). V was shortened by 6 bases and J by 3 bases, with 18 bases between the two germline ends. The CDR3 is CSAPRGGVYYEQYF. The CDR3 DNA reads TGCAGTGCCCCCAGGGGAGGGGTCTACTACGAGCAGTACTTC.

V and J are TRBV24-1 and TRBJ1-5; D is undetermined. V was pared by 3 bases and J by 5 bases, with 4 bases between. From germline, CDR1 is KGHDR and CDR2 SFDVKD. CDR3 size: 12 residues. Written as DNA, the CDR3 is TGTGCCACCAGTGATGGGGATCAGCCCCAGCATTTT. Its translation is CATSDGDQPQHF.

This clonotype was counted at least ten times. The V gene is TRBV20-1, the J gene TRBJ2-7; 11 positions match TRBD2. CDR1 is DFQATT, CDR2 SNEGSKA, per germline (reference sequence). The J segment lost 3 bases and the V segment lost 5 bases, leaving 12 bases of the junction unmatched. The CDR3 is 16 residues long. The CDR3 DNA is TGCAGTGCTCGTTATTCGGCGGGACTAGCGGTCTACGAGCAGTACTTC. This sequence encodes CSARYSAGLAVYEQYF.

This clonotype has only a few counts. CDR3 sequence: CASSMTGHNEQYF. The CDR3, as DNA: TGCGCCAGCAGTATGACGGGACACAACGAGCAGTACTTC. V is TRBV5-1 and J is TRBJ2-7; TRBD1 might be the D (6 bases). V was pared by 5 bases and J by 5 bases, with 14 bases between. The CDR3 has 13 residues. CDR1 and CDR2 (germline): SGHRS, YFSETQ.

This clonotype appeared a few times. The chain joins TRBV18 to TRBJ2-7; D uncertain. The germline V gene encodes CDR1 KGHSH and CDR2 LQKENI. The CDR3 runs to 13 residues. V lost 1 base and J lost 2, with 6 bases in between. The CDR3 is CASSPQAAYEQYV. The CDR3 DNA reads as TGTGCCAGCTCACCACAGGCCGCCTACGAGCAGTACGTC.

This chain joins TRBV3-1 and TRBJ2-3; D is undetermined. The CDR3 consists of 14 residues. Germline V CDR1 and CDR2: LGHDT, YNNKEL (reference sequence). Deletions cut 0 bases from V and 2 bases from J, with 6 bases between. The CDR3 nucleotides read TGTGCCAGCAGCCAAGATCGGCACACAGATACGCAGTATTTT. It codes for CASSQDRHTDTQYF.

This chain links TRBV3-1 with TRBJ1-1; D possibly corresponds to TRBD1 (6 bases). Trimming took 1 base from V and 4 from J, leaving 16 bases between them. CDR3 length: 16 residues. CDR1 and CDR2 (germline): LGHDT, YNNKEL (reference sequence). The CDR3 reads CASSQGQGLFGTEAFF. In DNA, the CDR3 is TGTGCCAGCAGCCAAGGCCAGGGGCTTTTTGGCACTGAAGCTTTCTTT.

The sample holds a few counts of this clonotype. This sequence joins TRBV7-9 and TRBJ2-2, with D perhaps TRBD2 (6 bases). The V gene lost 0 bases and the J gene lost 5 bases, with 10 bases spanning the gap. Germline V lookup: CDR1 SEHNR, CDR2 FQNEAQ (reference sequence). This CDR3 region has 15 residues. In DNA, the CDR3 is TGTGCCAGCAGCTTAGCGTTGCGGGGAACCGGGGAGCTGTTTTTT. It is translated as CASSLALRGTGELFF. The full variable domain, its missing parts supplied by reference TRBV7-9 and TRBJ2-2, is DTGVSQNPRHKITKRGQNVTFRCDPISEHNRLYWYRQTLGQGPEFLTYFQNEAQLEKSRLLSDRFSAERPKGSFSTLEIQRTEQGDSAMYLCASSLALRGTGELFFGEGSRLTVL.

The CDR3 DNA follows: TGTGCCACCAGTGATTTGGGTGGGATGTACAATGAGCAGTTCTTC. Translated: CATSDLGGMYNEQFF. V and J are TRBV24-1 and TRBJ2-1; D gene unclear. Trimming took 0 bases from V and 4 from J, leaving 9 bases between them. CDR1 is KGHDR and CDR2 is SFDVKD in the germline V gene. The CDR3 extends over 15 amino acids.

The chain couples TRBV12-3 or TRBV12-4 to TRBJ2-1; no clear D gene. The CDR3 has 13 residues. V lost 2 bases to trimming and J lost 8 bases, with 10 bases between them. CDR3 loop: CASSLSQLHEQFF. The CDR3 bases are TGTGCCAGCAGTTTATCTCAGTTGCATGAGCAGTTCTTC.

V and J are TRBV4-3 and TRBJ2-5, with TRBD1 matching over 7 bases. CDR1 and CDR2 from the germline V gene are LGHNA and YSLEER. This CDR3 has 15 amino acids. Trimming cost V 0 bases and J 2 bases; bases outside gene matches: 3. This CDR3 is CASSQDAGGQETQYF. The DNA for the CDR3 is TGCGCCAGCAGCCAAGATGCAGGGGGACAAGAGACCCAGTACTTC.

In this sample, this clonotype turned up many times. V is TRBV20-1 and J is TRBJ2-3, with 8 bases that match TRBD2. V was clipped by 6 bases and J by 6 bases; unmatched bases: 2. The CDR3 runs to 11 residues. Germline CDR1 and CDR2: DFQATT and SNEGSKA (reference sequence). DNA of the CDR3: TGCAGTGCCGGGAGGGGGGATACGCAGTATTTT. It codes for CSAGRGDTQYF.

This clonotype was counted only a few times. The rearrangement joins TRBV21-1 to TRBJ2-7; the table assigns TRBD2, which was not confirmed against the DNA. TRBV21-1 is described as a pseudogene. The CDR3 has 11 amino acids. CDR3 coding DNA: TGTGCCAGCAGCAAAGGGGGAGGAGTGTACGTC. The encoded protein is CASSKGGGVYV.

This clonotype was seen a few times. The chain recombines TRBV5-1 with TRBJ2-7, with D possibly matching TRBD2 (5 bases). Trimming removed 6 bases from V and 4 bases from J, with 8 bases in between. The CDR3 covers 11 residues. CDR1 and CDR2 from the germline V gene are SGHRS and YFSETQ. CDR3: CASTEGYEQYF. The CDR3 bases are TGCGCCAGCACAGAGGGATACGAGCAGTACTTC.

The chain joins TRBV28 to TRBJ1-5; maybe TRBD1 (5 bases). Trimming shortened V by 5 bases and J by 0 bases, and 29 bases separated the two germline ends. The CDR3 spans 21 residues. Looked up from germline, CDR1 is MDHEN and CDR2 is SYDVKM. CDR3 loop: CASSLVNLVGTPYHSNQPQHF. The DNA of the CDR3 is TGTGCCAGCAGTCTGGTTAATTTGGTAGGGACTCCTTACCATAGCAATCAGCCCCAGCATTTT. Full variable domain (missing parts from reference TRBV28 and TRBJ1-5): DVKVTQSSRYLVKRTGEKVFLECVQDMDHENMFWYRQDPGLGLRLIYFSYDVKMKEKGDIPEGYSVSREKKERFSLILESASTNQTSMYLCASSLVNLVGTPYHSNQPQHFGDGTRLSIL.

This clonotype came up a few times. The V gene is TRBV7-2, the J gene TRBJ2-7, with D maybe TRBD1 (6 bases). This CDR3 contains 16 residues. From germline, CDR1 is SGHTA and CDR2 FQGNSA. The ends were cut back, 5 bases at V and 0 bases at J, with 17 bases in the middle. The CDR3 DNA reads as TGTGCCAGCAGCCCCACAGGGATGCCAAGCTCCTACGAGCAGTACGTC. Translation: CASSPTGMPSSYEQYV.

This clonotype was counted a few times. J is TRBJ1-1 and V is TRBV7-2; D is uncertain. This CDR3 spans 15 amino acids. The ends were cut back, 3 bases at V and 1 base at J, with 12 bases in the middle. The germline V gene encodes CDR1 SGHTA and CDR2 FQGNSA. The CDR3 nucleotides read TGTGCCAGCAGCTTCGTCCTCCCTTGGAACACTGAAGCTTTCTTT. Translating gives CASSFVLPWNTEAFF. Full variable domain (remainder filled in from reference TRBV7-2 and TRBJ1-1): GAGVSQSPSNKVTEKGKDVELRCDPISGHTALYWYRQSLGQGLEFLIYFQGNSAPDKSGLPSDRFSAERTGGSVSTLTIQRTQQEDSAVYLCASSFVLPWNTEAFFGQGTRLTVV.

This chain uses TRBV28 with TRBJ2-7, with TRBD1 identical over 10 bases. The CDR3 runs 14 residues. Germline V gives CDR1 MDHEN, CDR2 SYDVKM. The V and J ends lost 7 bases and 7 bases, in that order; junction bases with no gene match: 10. CDR3 DNA: TGTGCCAGCACCGTCGACAGGGGGCCGCGGGAGCAGTACTTC. This sequence encodes CASTVDRGPREQYF.

This clonotype has more than one count but fewer than ten. CDR3 loop: CASSLFGLAGGDEQYF. The CDR3 DNA reads as TGTGCCAGCAGCTTATTCGGACTAGCGGGAGGAGACGAGCAGTACTTC. This sequence joins TRBV7-3 and TRBJ2-7; the match to TRBD2 covers 14 bases. Germline loops: CDR1 SGHTA, CDR2 FQGTGA. The trim removed 2 bases at V and 5 bases at J, leaving 5 bases unmatched. CDR3 length equals 16 residues.

In this sample, this clonotype turned up many times. The chain is built from TRBV28 and TRBJ1-1; 8 bases fit TRBD1. Losses at the gene ends were 3 bases for V and 4 bases for J; bases not matched to a gene: 4. The CDR3 contains 14 residues. CDR1 MDHEN and CDR2 SYDVKM come from the germline V gene. DNA for the CDR3: TGTGCCAGCAGTTTTTCCCAGGGGGCCACTGAAGCTTTCTTT. The encoded protein is CASSFSQGATEAFF. Variable domain in full (rest from reference TRBV28 and TRBJ1-1): DVKVTQSSRYLVKRTGEKVFLECVQDMDHENMFWYRQDPGLGLRLIYFSYDVKMKEKGDIPEGYSVSREKKERFSLILESASTNQTSMYLCASSFSQGATEAFFGQGTRLTVV.

This sequence joins TRBV15 and TRBJ2-2, with D uncertain. This CDR3 has 14 amino acids. Trimming pared 0 bases from V and 3 bases from J, leaving 5 bases between. CDR1 and CDR2 (germline): LNHNV, YYDKDF (reference sequence). CDR3 loop: CATSRDKYTGELFF. The CDR3 nucleotides read TGTGCCACCAGCAGAGATAAATACACCGGGGAGCTGTTTTTT.